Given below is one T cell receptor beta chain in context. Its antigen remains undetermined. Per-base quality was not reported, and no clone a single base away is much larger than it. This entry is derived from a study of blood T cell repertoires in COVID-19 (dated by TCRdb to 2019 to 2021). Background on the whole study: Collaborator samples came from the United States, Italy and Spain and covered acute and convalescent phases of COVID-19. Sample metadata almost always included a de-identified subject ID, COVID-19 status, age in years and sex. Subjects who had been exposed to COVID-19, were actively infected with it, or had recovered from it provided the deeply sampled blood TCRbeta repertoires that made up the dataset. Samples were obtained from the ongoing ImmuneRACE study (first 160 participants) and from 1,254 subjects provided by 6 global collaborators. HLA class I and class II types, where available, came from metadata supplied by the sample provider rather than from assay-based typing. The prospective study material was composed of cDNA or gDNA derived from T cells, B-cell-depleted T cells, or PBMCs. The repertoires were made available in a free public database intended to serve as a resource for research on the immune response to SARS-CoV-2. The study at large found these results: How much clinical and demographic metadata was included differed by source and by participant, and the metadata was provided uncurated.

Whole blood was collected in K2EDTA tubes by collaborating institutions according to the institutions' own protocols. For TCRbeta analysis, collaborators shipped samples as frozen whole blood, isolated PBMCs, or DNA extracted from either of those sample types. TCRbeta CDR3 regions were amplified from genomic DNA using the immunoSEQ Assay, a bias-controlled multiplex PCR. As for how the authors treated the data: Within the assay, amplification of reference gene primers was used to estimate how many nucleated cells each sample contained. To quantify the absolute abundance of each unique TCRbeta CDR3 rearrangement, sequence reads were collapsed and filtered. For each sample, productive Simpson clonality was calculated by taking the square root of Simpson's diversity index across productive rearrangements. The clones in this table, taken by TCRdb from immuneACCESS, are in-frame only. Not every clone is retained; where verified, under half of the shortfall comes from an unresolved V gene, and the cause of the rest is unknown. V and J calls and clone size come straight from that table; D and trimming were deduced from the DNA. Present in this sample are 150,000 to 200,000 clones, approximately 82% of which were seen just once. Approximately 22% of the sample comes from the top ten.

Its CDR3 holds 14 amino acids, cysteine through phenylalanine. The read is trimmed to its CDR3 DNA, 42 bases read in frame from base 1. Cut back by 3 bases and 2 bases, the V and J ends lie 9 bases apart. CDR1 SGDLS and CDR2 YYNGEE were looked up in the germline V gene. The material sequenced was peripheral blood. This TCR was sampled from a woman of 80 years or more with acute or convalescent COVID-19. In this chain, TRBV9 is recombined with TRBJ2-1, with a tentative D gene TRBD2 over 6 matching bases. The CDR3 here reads CASSDGGTYNEQFF. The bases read TGTGCCAGCAGCGACGGCGGGACCTACAATGAGCAGTTCTTC.